Below are 32 T cell receptor beta chains sequenced from a single sample in a study of shared clonotypes between healthy human individuals. Terminally differentiated effector memory CD45RA+ cells were excluded from the naive CD8 cells, which were CD45RO-negative and positively selected for CCR7. Profiled with immunoSEQ multiplex PCR; TCRdb holds only in-frame clones, not every one. In the table there are about 2.1 million clones, about 94% of which are singletons. The specimen sequenced was naive CD8+ T cells from PBMCs. These receptors came from a man younger than 35 in good health. Some clones in this sample may be carry-over from other donors' samples.

This rearrangement joins TRBV30 to TRBJ2-5, with D perhaps TRBD1 or TRBD2 (6 bases each). V gave up 1 base and J gave up 7 bases, with 19 bases separating them. This CDR3 spans 15 amino acids. Germline V lookup: CDR1 GTSNPN, CDR2 SVGIG (reference sequence). The CDR3 loop reads CAWSGRGTLPGTQYF. The DNA for the CDR3 is TGTGCCTGGAGTGGTCGGGGGACACTACCGGGGACCCAGTACTTC. The complete variable domain, with remaining parts taken from reference TRBV30 and TRBJ2-5, reads SQTIHQWPATLVQPVGSPLSLECTVEGTSNPNLYWYRQAAGRGLQLLFYSVGIGQISSEVPQNLSASRPQDRQFILSSKKLLLSDSGFYLCAWSGRGTLPGTQYFGPGTRLLVL.

This clone appeared a few times. The chain couples TRBV4-1 to TRBJ1-2; D is unclear. CDR1 is MGHRA and CDR2 is YSYEKL in the germline V gene. The CDR3 has 15 residues. Trimming cost V 1 base and J 8 bases, with 17 bases left between them. DNA for the CDR3: TGCGCCAGCAGCCAAGGGGCAGGCCTCGCCTACGGCTACACCTTC. It codes for CASSQGAGLAYGYTF.

This rearrangement joins TRBV29-1 to TRBJ1-2; tentative D call: TRBD1 (5 bases). Germline assignment: CDR1 SQVTM and CDR2 ANQGSEA. Between the trimmed V and J ends, which lost 7 bases and 6 bases, there was a span of 12 bases. This CDR3 has 11 amino acids. The CDR3 here is CSAEGRDGYTF. CDR3 coding DNA: TGCAGCGCCGAAGGCAGGGATGGCTACACCTTC.

The sample holds one count of this clone. The chain uses TRBV6-1 and TRBJ2-1; D unclear. The CDR3 loop spans 11 amino acids. Trimming cost V 3 bases and J 14 bases, with 11 bases left between them. Germline assignment: CDR1 MNHNS and CDR2 SASEGT. The CDR3 reads CASSDGYPKFF. In DNA, the CDR3 is TGTGCCAGCAGTGATGGGTACCCAAAGTTCTTC.

The gene calls are TRBV7-9 and TRBJ2-7, with D tentatively TRBD2 (5 bases). Germline CDR1 reads SEHNR; CDR2 reads FQNEAQ (reference sequence). V dropped 5 bases and J dropped 0 bases, with 14 bases sitting between them. The CDR3 is 15 residues long. The CDR3 nucleotides are TGTGCCAGCAGCGCCCTCGGGGATAGCTCCTACGAGCAGTACTTC. Its translation is CASSALGDSSYEQYF.

V and J are TRBV6-5 and TRBJ2-3; D unclear. The CDR3 contains 14 residues. The germline CDR1 and CDR2 sequences are MNHEY and SVGAGI. V lost 4 bases, J lost 0 bases, and 8 bases lay in between. The CDR3 DNA reads TGTGCCAGCAGTTTAGAAGCCAGCACAGATACGCAGTATTTT. This translates into CASSLEASTDTQYF.

The CDR3 DNA follows: TGTGCCAGCAGTTTATTCCGAACAGGGGAGAAGTCTGAAGCTTTCTTT. Translation: CASSLFRTGEKSEAFF. The V gene is TRBV28, the J gene TRBJ1-1, with 7 bases aligning to TRBD1. There are 16 residues in the CDR3. Germline loops: CDR1 MDHEN, CDR2 SYDVKM. V was pared by 1 base and J by 6 bases, with 11 bases of the junction left unmatched.

J is TRBJ2-2 and V is TRBV9; 9 bases are shared with TRBD1. This CDR3 region has 15 residues. The J segment lost 4 bases and the V segment lost 3 bases, leaving 4 bases of the junction unmatched. Germline loops: CDR1 SGDLS, CDR2 YYNGEE. The CDR3 sequence is CASSAGTGTTGELFF. CDR3 DNA sequence: TGTGCCAGCAGCGCCGGGACAGGGACCACCGGGGAGCTGTTTTTT.

The chain joins TRBV7-9 to TRBJ1-6; a weak D match, TRBD1 (6 bases). CDR3 length: 14 residues. Germline V gene sequence: CDR1 SEHNR, CDR2 FQNEAQ (reference sequence). The V and J ends lost 5 bases and 6 bases respectively, with 11 bases between them. In nucleotides, the CDR3 is TGTGCCAGCAGCCGGACAGATTTTAATTCACCCCTCCACTTT. Translation: CASSRTDFNSPLHF.

This chain uses TRBV29-1 with TRBJ2-7; perhaps TRBD2 as D (6 bases). The CDR3 extends over 16 amino acids. The germline CDR1 and CDR2 sequences are SQVTM and ANQGSEA. V lost 0 bases and J lost 0, with 15 bases in between. The CDR3 spells CSVEDRGAGSSYEQYF. CDR3 sequence (DNA): TGCAGCGTTGAAGATCGAGGCGCCGGGAGCTCCTACGAGCAGTACTTC.

V gene TRBV6-1 combines with J gene TRBJ2-3; D possibly corresponds to TRBD2 (6 bases). The CDR3 consists of 12 residues. Trimming took 6 bases from V and 4 from J, leaving 8 bases between them. Germline CDR1 reads MNHNS; CDR2 reads SASEGT. CDR3 in amino acids: CASSRRADTQYF. The CDR3 DNA sequence: TGTGCCAGCAGCAGGAGGGCAGATACGCAGTATTTT.

The rearrangement joins TRBV6-1 to TRBJ2-7, with D possibly called TRBD1 or TRBD2 (5 bases each). In germline, CDR1 is MNHNS, CDR2 SASEGT. This CDR3 region has 16 residues. V was shortened by 4 bases and J by 3 bases, with 19 bases between the two germline ends. The CDR3 nucleotides are TGTGCCAGCAGTGCGGGGCCAAGGGGTGGTCACTACGAGCAGTACTTC. This sequence encodes CASSAGPRGGHYEQYF.

Many counts were recorded for this clone. The chain carries TRBV6-5 and TRBJ2-7; 10 nucleotides align to TRBD2. The CDR3 consists of 13 residues. Trimming took 5 bases from V and 7 from J; bases not matched to a gene: 5. Germline CDR1 is MNHEY and CDR2 is SVGAGI. CDR3 DNA sequence: TGTGCCAGCAGTCCTAGCGGGAGTCAAGAGCAGTACTTC. Translated: CASSPSGSQEQYF.

This chain uses TRBV5-1 with TRBJ2-7; no firm D call. The V gene's germline CDR1 is SGHRS and CDR2 YFSETQ. The ends were cut back, 4 bases at V and 3 bases at J, with 8 bases in the middle. CDR3 length: 12 residues. The CDR3 loop reads CASSGVVYEQYF. CDR3 in DNA: TGCGCCAGCAGCGGGGTGGTCTACGAGCAGTACTTC.

The V and J genes are TRBV27 and TRBJ2-3; D not resolved. Trimming took 5 bases from V and 6 from J, leaving 15 bases between them. The CDR3 totals 14 residues. Germline V gene sequence: CDR1 MNHEY, CDR2 SMNVEV (reference sequence). The CDR3 protein is CASSLTDGLDTQYF. As DNA, the CDR3 is TGTGCCAGCAGTCTCACTGATGGGCTCGATACGCAGTATTTT.

The chain recombines TRBV2 with TRBJ2-7; TRBD1 might be the D (6 bases). Trimming took off 2 bases at V and 5 bases at J, with 7 bases between the two ends. CDR3 length equals 12 residues. Germline assignment: CDR1 SNHLY and CDR2 FYNNEI. This CDR3 is CASSEYRDEQYF. Here the CDR3 DNA reads TGTGCCAGCAGTGAATACAGGGACGAGCAGTACTTC. The variable domain in full, with the rest retrieved from reference TRBV2 and TRBJ2-7, is EPEVTQTPSHQVTQMGQEVILRCVPISNHLYFYWYRQILGQKVEFLVSFYNNEISEKSEIFDDQFSVERPDGSNFTLKIRSTKLEDSAMYFCASSEYRDEQYFGPGTRLTVT.

Written as DNA, the CDR3 is TGCAGCGTTGGATTAGCGGGAGGGCCGTTAGCCTACAATGAGCAGTTCTTC. Encoded protein: CSVGLAGGPLAYNEQFF. This sequence joins TRBV29-1 and TRBJ2-1, with 11 positions matching TRBD2. Germline CDR1 and CDR2: SQVTM and ANQGSEA. CDR3 length: 17 residues. The junction had 10 bases not matched to a gene; V was cut back by 4 bases and J by 2 bases.

The chain combines TRBV28 with TRBJ2-1, with 7 bases aligning to TRBD2. This CDR3 has 16 residues. The V gene's germline CDR1 is MDHEN and CDR2 SYDVKM. The V gene end was trimmed by 3 bases and the J gene end by 1 base; junction bases not matched to a gene: 6. The chain's CDR3 is CASSFRGAGSYNEQFF. The CDR3 DNA follows: TGTGCCAGCAGTTTTAGGGGAGCGGGATCCTACAATGAGCAGTTCTTC.

This rearrangement joins TRBV28 to TRBJ1-1; D ambiguous. Germline-derived CDR1 and CDR2 are MDHEN and SYDVKM. The CDR3 extends over 16 amino acids. V lost 5 bases and J 0 bases, leaving 16 bases between the germline ends. The CDR3 DNA reads as TGTGCCAGCAGTGAAGGTTATGGCAGAATGAACACTGAAGCTTTCTTT. Protein sequence: CASSEGYGRMNTEAFF.

For this clone: Within the sample, other DNA sequences also encode this same CDR3. The rearrangement links TRBV6-5 to TRBJ2-7, with D possibly being TRBD2 (6 bases). This CDR3 contains 12 residues. Trimming removed 2 bases at V and 6 bases at J, with 8 bases between. Germline values: CDR1 MNHEY, CDR2 SVGAGI. The CDR3 sequence is CASSYRGSEQYF. The CDR3 DNA reads as TGTGCCAGCAGTTACCGGGGGTCCGAGCAGTACTTC.

A note on this clone: Distinct nucleotide sequences in the sample also encode this CDR3. The chain employs TRBV27 and TRBJ2-7; D gene ambiguous. V was cut by 3 bases and J by 0 bases, with 9 bases left in between. The germline V gene encodes CDR1 MNHEY and CDR2 SMNVEV (reference sequence). The CDR3 is made up of 14 amino acids. This CDR3 is CASSFLADSYEQYF. The DNA of the CDR3 is TGTGCCAGCAGTTTCCTGGCGGACTCCTACGAGCAGTACTTC.

The chain carries TRBV19 and TRBJ2-3; TRBD2 agrees at 11 bases. J lost 2 bases, V lost 5 bases, and 6 bases had no gene match. Germline V lookup: CDR1 LNHDA, CDR2 SQIVND (reference sequence). There are 16 residues in the CDR3. CDR3: CASSPGLAETTDTQYF. The CDR3 DNA is TGTGCCAGTAGTCCGGGACTAGCGGAGACCACAGATACGCAGTATTTT.

The chain recombines TRBV10-3 with TRBJ2-3; no reliable D call. Looked up from germline, CDR1 is ENHRY and CDR2 is SYGVKD. V lost 4 bases and J 1 base, leaving 15 bases between the germline ends. This CDR3 has 16 residues. In DNA form, the CDR3 reads TGTGCCATCAGTGCGGTTTTGGTCCAGGGCACAGATACGCAGTATTTT. As protein: CAISAVLVQGTDTQYF.

This chain joins TRBV27 and TRBJ1-1; D not resolved. Looked up from germline, CDR1 is MNHEY and CDR2 is SMNVEV (reference sequence). Between the trimmed V and J ends, which lost 10 bases and 5 bases, there was a span of 20 bases. This CDR3 region has 14 residues. CDR3 in amino acids: CATWIGVSGTEAFF. In DNA, the CDR3 is TGTGCCACCTGGATTGGGGTAAGTGGGACTGAAGCTTTCTTT.

The chain joins TRBV13 to TRBJ2-5; the D gene is possibly TRBD2 (6 bases). The CDR3 is made up of 14 amino acids. Germline V CDR1 and CDR2: PRHDT, FYEKMQ (reference sequence). Trimming removed 4 bases at V and 3 bases at J, with 12 bases between. CDR3 nucleotides: TGTGCCAGCAGCTCGCGGGACCGTGAAGAGACCCAGTACTTC. Its protein product is CASSSRDREETQYF.

This sequence joins TRBV4-1 and TRBJ1-2; 12 bases align to TRBD1. Germline-derived CDR1 and CDR2 are MGHRA and YSYEKL. There are 14 residues in the CDR3. V was pared by 7 bases and J by 7 bases, with 7 bases of the junction left unmatched. The CDR3: CASTPGQGAGGYTF. CDR3 nucleotides: TGCGCCAGCACCCCGGGACAGGGGGCTGGTGGCTACACCTTC.

This clone was recorded only once. The chain employs TRBV5-1 and TRBJ1-2; 7 nucleotides align to TRBD1. Germline CDR1 and CDR2: SGHRS and YFSETQ. The CDR3 spans 14 residues. The V gene end was trimmed by 4 bases and the J gene end by 3 bases; junction bases not matched to a gene: 6. CDR3 sequence: CASSTGQVHYGYTF. CDR3 sequence (DNA): TGCGCCAGCAGCACCGGACAGGTTCACTATGGCTACACCTTC.

A single count supports this clone. The V gene is TRBV27, the J gene TRBJ2-1; 8 bases fit TRBD1. CDR1 and CDR2 (germline): MNHEY, SMNVEV (reference sequence). This CDR3 has 17 amino acids. The junction had 8 bases not matched to a gene; V was cut back by 0 bases and J by 4 bases. The CDR3 region is CASSLSRGTGKYNEQFF. The CDR3 bases are TGTGCCAGCAGTTTATCGAGGGGGACAGGCAAATACAATGAGCAGTTCTTC.

V is TRBV5-1 and J is TRBJ2-1, with 8 positions matching TRBD1. Germline V gene sequence: CDR1 SGHRS, CDR2 YFSETQ. V dropped 0 bases and J dropped 5; count of bases not matched to a gene: 7. This CDR3 spans 16 amino acids. The CDR3 reads CASSLAGQGAHNEQFF. The CDR3, as DNA: TGCGCCAGCAGCTTGGCAGGGCAGGGGGCCCACAATGAGCAGTTCTTC.

The chain uses TRBV27 and TRBJ1-1; D is undetermined. V lost 6 bases and J 0 bases, leaving 20 bases between the germline ends. This CDR3 has 17 residues. Germline V CDR1 and CDR2: MNHEY, SMNVEV (reference sequence). CDR3 in DNA: TGTGCCAGCAGCCCAAAACCCCCCCGAAACATGAACACTGAAGCTTTCTTT. Encoded protein: CASSPKPPRNMNTEAFF.

Concerning this clone itself: Other nucleotide sequences from this sample produce the same CDR3. The chain uses TRBV9 and TRBJ2-1; a weak D match, TRBD1 (6 bases). The V gene lost 0 bases and the J gene lost 2 bases, with 9 bases spanning the gap. The CDR3 sequence is 15 residues long. Germline loops: CDR1 SGDLS, CDR2 YYNGEE. The CDR3 sequence: CASSVDRAPYNEQFF. For the CDR3, the DNA is TGTGCCAGCAGCGTAGACAGGGCCCCCTACAATGAGCAGTTCTTC.

V is TRBV6-5 and J is TRBJ2-5; TRBD2 is a possible D gene (5 bases). The length of the CDR3 is 14 residues. Germline lookup yields CDR1 MNHEY and CDR2 SVGAGI. With 6 bases removed from V and 8 bases from J, the gap between germline ends came to 19 bases. CDR3 in amino acids: CASSSRAESGTQYF. CDR3 sequence (DNA): TGTGCCAGCAGCTCTCGGGCGGAGTCGGGAACCCAGTACTTC.